One sample yielded the 27 T cell receptor beta chains listed below, sequenced in a study of cytomegalovirus exposure and HLA in healthy donors. PCR primers comprised 60 Vbeta and 13 Jbeta primers. The table came from immunoSEQ multiplex PCR; TCRdb's copy has only in-frame clones and leaves some out. The data show approximately 110,000 clones, 81% seen once. Sequencing was done on a sample of PBMCs. The receptors were gathered from a woman aged 25-40 years in good health and CMV-seronegative.

The chain recombines TRBV9 with TRBJ2-2; D is unclear. V was clipped by 1 base and J by 1 base, with 11 bases between them. The CDR3 is made up of 16 amino acids. Germline CDR1 SGDLS, CDR2 YYNGEE. This CDR3 reads CASSVSIYRNTGELFF. CDR3 DNA sequence: TGTGCCAGCAGCGTATCAATTTACAGGAACACCGGGGAGCTGTTTTTT.

This clone came up once. The chain combines TRBV9 with TRBJ2-1; no reliable D call. CDR1 is SGDLS, CDR2 YYNGEE, per germline. V dropped 3 bases and J dropped 6 bases, with 13 bases sitting between them. The length of the CDR3 is 14 residues. The CDR3 DNA is TGTGCCAGCAGCGGGGCCCGTTCGGTCAATGAGCAGTTCTTC. Its translation is CASSGARSVNEQFF.

This chain connects TRBV5-1 to TRBJ2-7, with 11 bases that match TRBD2. The germline CDR1 and CDR2 sequences are SGHRS and YFSETQ. The CDR3 covers 18 residues. Trimming took 7 bases from V and 2 from J; bases not matched to a gene: 17. In DNA, the CDR3 is TGCGCCAGCCGCCCCGGGACTAGCGGAGTCCCCGCCCCCTACGAGCAGTACTTC. Its protein product is CASRPGTSGVPAPYEQYF.

The gene calls are TRBV28 and TRBJ2-7; 8 nucleotides align to TRBD2. The length of the CDR3 is 16 residues. V dropped 6 bases and J dropped 4; count of bases not matched to a gene: 14. Germline CDR1 and CDR2: MDHEN and SYDVKM. For the CDR3, the DNA is TGTGCCAGCAGAAAGGGGGGGATAGCGGGATCTTACGAGCAGTACTTC. Protein sequence: CASRKGGIAGSYEQYF. The whole variable domain, remainder taken from reference TRBV28 and TRBJ2-7, is DVKVTQSSRYLVKRTGEKVFLECVQDMDHENMFWYRQDPGLGLRLIYFSYDVKMKEKGDIPEGYSVSREKKERFSLILESASTNQTSMYLCASRKGGIAGSYEQYFGPGTRLTVT.

The CDR3 DNA reads TGCGCCAGCAGCCCTGGACTAGCGGGAGGGGAGACAGATACGCAGTATTTT. This encodes CASSPGLAGGETDTQYF. V is TRBV5-1 and J is TRBJ2-3; 15 bases line up with TRBD2. The junction had 6 bases not matched to a gene; V was cut back by 4 bases and J by 3 bases. Germline V gene data show CDR1 as SGHRS and CDR2 as YFSETQ. The CDR3 has 17 amino acids.

J is TRBJ1-1 and V is TRBV28; TRBD1 matches 7 bases. J was trimmed by 3 bases and V by 5 bases; bases with no gene match: 9. This CDR3 has 15 residues. Germline V gene lookup returns CDR1 MDHEN and CDR2 SYDVKM. The CDR3 DNA reads as TGTGCCAGCAGTCCACCAGGCGGACAGGACACTGAAGCTTTCTTT. Residues: CASSPPGGQDTEAFF.

The chain links TRBV12-1 to TRBJ2-4; the D call of TRBD2 is as the table states it, not checked on the DNA. TRBV12-1 is a known pseudogene. The CDR3 is 18 residues long. The CDR3 DNA is TGTGCCAGCAGCTCGTCGGGACTAGCGGAGAAGGGCAAAAACATTCAGTACTTC. Translation gives CASSSSGLAEKGKNIQYF.

The chain recombines TRBV5-4 with TRBJ2-7; D is perhaps TRBD2 (7 bases). CDR3 size: 14 residues. Deletions cut 2 bases from V and 2 bases from J, with 11 bases between. Germline V gene data show CDR1 as SGHNT and CDR2 as YYREEE (reference sequence). CDR3 nucleotide sequence: TGTGCCAGCAGCTTAGGGGGGGCTACCTACGAGCAGTACTTC. This gives the protein CASSLGGATYEQYF. Full variable domain (missing parts from reference TRBV5-4 and TRBJ2-7): ETGVTQSPTHLIKTRGQQVTLRCSSQSGHNTVSWYQQALGQGPQFIFQYYREEENGRGNFPPRFSGLQFPNYSSELNVNALELDDSALYLCASSLGGATYEQYFGPGTRLTVT.

The chain employs TRBV19 and TRBJ2-2; 8 nucleotides line up with TRBD2. V lost 5 bases to trimming and J lost 1 base; unmatched junction nucleotides: 3. Per the germline V gene, CDR1 is LNHDA and CDR2 is SQIVND (reference sequence). The CDR3 is made up of 15 amino acids. CDR3 in amino acids: CASSWTSQNTGELFF. CDR3 nucleotide sequence: TGTGCCAGTAGTTGGACTAGCCAGAACACCGGGGAGCTGTTTTTT.

V usage is TRBV29-1 and J usage is TRBJ2-3; a weak D match, TRBD2 (7 bases). Germline V CDR1 and CDR2: SQVTM, ANQGSEA. This CDR3 has 13 residues. V lost 6 bases and J lost 1, with 11 bases in between. CDR3 DNA: TGCAGCGTGGAGGGGGGGCGCACAGATACGCAGTATTTT. It encodes CSVEGGRTDTQYF.

V usage is TRBV6-4 and J usage is TRBJ2-1; 9 nucleotides align to TRBD2. The CDR3 extends over 16 amino acids. Unmatched junction bases numbered 9, after V lost 7 bases and J lost 2 bases. Germline CDR1 is MRHNA and CDR2 is SNTAGT. CDR3: CASKPLAGDAYNEQFF. The CDR3 nucleotides read TGTGCCAGCAAACCATTAGCGGGAGACGCCTACAATGAGCAGTTCTTC.

The chain combines TRBV27 with TRBJ2-7; 7 bases map to TRBD2. This CDR3 is built from 14 residues. V lost 3 bases and J lost 4; bases outside the gene matches: 6. Germline assignment: CDR1 MNHEY and CDR2 SMNVEV (reference sequence). The CDR3 protein is CASSFAGVGYEQYF. In DNA, the CDR3 is TGTGCCAGCAGTTTTGCGGGAGTGGGTTACGAGCAGTACTTC.

This clone appeared a single time. This chain links TRBV11-2 with TRBJ2-2; 10 nucleotides line up with TRBD1. CDR1 and CDR2 (germline): SGHAT, FQNNGV. This CDR3 is built from 17 residues. V dropped 1 base and J dropped 3; count of bases not matched to a gene: 5. The CDR3, as DNA: TGTGCCAGCAGCTTAGGGGGGGGGACAGGGGACACCGGGGAGCTGTTTTTT. Residues: CASSLGGGTGDTGELFF.

This rearrangement joins TRBV28 to TRBJ2-3; D may be TRBD1 (6 bases). From germline, CDR1 is MDHEN and CDR2 SYDVKM. The CDR3 length is 14 residues. V was pared by 5 bases and J by 1 base, with 10 bases between. In DNA, the CDR3 is TGTGCCAGCAGTCCCAGACAGGGCACAGATACGCAGTATTTT. Translating it yields CASSPRQGTDTQYF.

The CDR3 reads CASYGQGSYNEQFF. The CDR3 DNA reads TGTGCCAGTTATGGACAGGGCTCTTACAATGAGCAGTTCTTC. V is TRBV19 and J is TRBJ2-1; 8 nucleotides line up with TRBD1. This CDR3 is built from 14 residues. Looked up from germline, CDR1 is LNHDA and CDR2 is SQIVND (reference sequence). V gave up 8 bases and J gave up 4 bases; unmatched junction bases: 7.

The gene calls are TRBV27 and TRBJ2-5, with a tentative D call TRBD2 (7 bases). V shed 4 bases and J shed 5 bases, with 11 bases lying between them. The CDR3 consists of 13 residues. The germline CDR1 and CDR2 sequences are MNHEY and SMNVEV (reference sequence). CDR3 region: CASSWGGGETQYF. In DNA form, the CDR3 reads TGTGCCAGCAGTTGGGGGGGCGGGGAGACCCAGTACTTC.

This clone was recorded only once. The CDR3 region is CASSPRAGQGLWEQYF. The CDR3 coding sequence is TGTGCCAGCAGCCCAAGGGCAGGACAGGGTCTCTGGGAGCAGTACTTC. The rearrangement uses TRBV7-2 and TRBJ2-7, with 8 positions matching TRBD1. V shed 5 bases and J 7 bases; nucleotides not matched to a gene: 16. CDR3 length: 16 amino acids. From germline, CDR1 is SGHTA and CDR2 FQGNSA. The variable domain in full, with the rest retrieved from reference TRBV7-2 and TRBJ2-7, is GAGVSQSPSNKVTEKGKDVELRCDPISGHTALYWYRQSLGQGLEFLIYFQGNSAPDKSGLPSDRFSAERTGGSVSTLTIQRTQQEDSAVYLCASSPRAGQGLWEQYFGPGTRLTVT.

The rearrangement joins TRBV28 to TRBJ2-3; no clear D gene. V was shortened by 6 bases and J by 3 bases, with 10 bases between the two germline ends. The length of the CDR3 is 13 residues. Per the germline V gene, CDR1 is MDHEN and CDR2 is SYDVKM. CDR3 nucleotides: TGTGCCAGCAGCAAACTCCTAACAGATACGCAGTATTTT. It yields the protein CASSKLLTDTQYF.

The rearrangement links TRBV21-1 to TRBJ1-5; TRBD1 was called by the table and not checked on the DNA. TRBV21-1 counts as a pseudogene. The CDR3 totals 16 residues. The CDR3: CATQGDRNNSNQPQHF. The CDR3 nucleotides read TGTGCCACCCAGGGGGACAGGAATAATAGCAATCAGCCCCAGCATTTT.

This chain links TRBV11-2 with TRBJ2-3, with 11 bases lining up with TRBD1. CDR3 length: 17 residues. The V segment lost 1 base and the J segment 1 base; nucleotides outside the gene matches: 4. Germline V gives CDR1 SGHAT, CDR2 FQNNGV. The CDR3 bases are TGTGCCAGCAGCTTAGGGGACAGGGGGATTCGCACAGATACGCAGTATTTT. It specifies CASSLGDRGIRTDTQYF.

V usage is TRBV6-6 and J usage is TRBJ2-2; unclear D gene. Germline lookup yields CDR1 MNHNY and CDR2 SVGAGI (reference sequence). The CDR3 length is 15 residues. Trimming took 6 bases from V and 3 from J, leaving 14 bases between them. CDR3 bases: TGTGCCAGCAGCCCCACTGGCCAGGACACCGGGGAGCTGTTTTTT. This codes for CASSPTGQDTGELFF.

This rearrangement joins TRBV18 to TRBJ2-5, with D possibly matching TRBD2 (5 bases). Germline V CDR1 and CDR2: KGHSH, LQKENI. This CDR3 has 14 amino acids. V lost 2 bases to trimming and J lost 4 bases, with 11 bases between them. CDR3 loop: CASSPEVRGETQYF. The CDR3 coding sequence is TGTGCCAGCTCACCAGAGGTCCGGGGAGAGACCCAGTACTTC.

The J gene is TRBJ1-2, the V gene TRBV6-5, with D hard to call. The CDR3 is made up of 14 amino acids. V dropped 3 bases and J dropped 3 bases, with 11 bases sitting between them. Germline V gene sequence: CDR1 MNHEY, CDR2 SVGAGI. CDR3 coding DNA: TGTGCCAGCAGTTATGGGAGGTCAGACTATGGCTACACCTTC. Translated, it gives CASSYGRSDYGYTF.

J is TRBJ2-7 and V is TRBV7-9; the D gene is possibly TRBD2 (6 bases). This CDR3 has 14 amino acids. V gave up 4 bases and J gave up 4 bases, with 14 bases separating them. Germline CDR1 and CDR2: SEHNR and FQNEAQ (reference sequence). In DNA form, the CDR3 reads TGTGCCAGCAGCTCCAACGAGGAGGGTTACGAGCAGTACTTC. The encoded protein is CASSSNEEGYEQYF.

This clone came up a few times. The chain has TRBV7-2 and TRBJ2-1; a weak D match, TRBD1 (5 bases). Per the germline V gene, CDR1 is SGHTA and CDR2 is FQGNSA. This CDR3 comprises 12 residues. With 5 bases removed from V and 6 bases from J, the gap between germline ends came to 8 bases. CDR3: CASSRQGNEQFF. CDR3 DNA: TGTGCCAGCAGCCGCCAGGGCAATGAGCAGTTCTTC. Filled out from reference TRBV7-2 and TRBJ2-1, the complete variable domain reads GAGVSQSPSNKVTEKGKDVELRCDPISGHTALYWYRQSLGQGLEFLIYFQGNSAPDKSGLPSDRFSAERTGGSVSTLTIQRTQQEDSAVYLCASSRQGNEQFFGPGTRLTVL.

This clone has more than one count but fewer than ten. The chain employs TRBV5-1 and TRBJ1-1; D possibly corresponds to TRBD1 (6 bases). There are 13 residues in the CDR3. Trimming removed 8 bases from V and 1 base from J, with 12 bases in between. CDR1 is SGHRS and CDR2 is YFSETQ in the germline V gene. The CDR3 nucleotides are TGCGCCAGTCACAGGGACGGGAACACTGAAGCTTTCTTT. This translates into CASHRDGNTEAFF.

CDR3 sequence reads: CASGRLAGLDEQFF. CDR3 sequence (DNA): TGTGCCAGCGGCAGACTAGCGGGGTTGGATGAGCAGTTCTTC. The chain is built from TRBV5-8 and TRBJ2-1, with TRBD2 matching 11 bases. The J segment lost 8 bases and the V segment lost 7 bases, leaving 8 bases of the junction unmatched. Germline CDR1 reads SGHTS; CDR2 reads YDEGEE. The length of the CDR3 is 14 residues.